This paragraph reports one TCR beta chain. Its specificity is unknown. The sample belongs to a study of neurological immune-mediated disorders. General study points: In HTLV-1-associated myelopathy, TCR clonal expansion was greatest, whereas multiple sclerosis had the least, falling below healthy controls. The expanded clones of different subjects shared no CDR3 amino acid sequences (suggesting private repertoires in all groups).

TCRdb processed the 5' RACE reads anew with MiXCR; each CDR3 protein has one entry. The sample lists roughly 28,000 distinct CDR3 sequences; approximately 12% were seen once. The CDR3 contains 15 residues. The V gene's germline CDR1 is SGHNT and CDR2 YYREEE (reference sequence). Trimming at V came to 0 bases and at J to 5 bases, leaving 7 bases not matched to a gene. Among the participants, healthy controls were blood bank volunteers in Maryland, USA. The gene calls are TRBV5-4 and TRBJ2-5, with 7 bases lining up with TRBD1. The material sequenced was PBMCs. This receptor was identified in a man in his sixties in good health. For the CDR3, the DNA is TGTGCCAGCAGCTTGGGGGCAGGGGGTCATGAGACCCAGTACTTC. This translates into CASSLGAGGHETQYF.